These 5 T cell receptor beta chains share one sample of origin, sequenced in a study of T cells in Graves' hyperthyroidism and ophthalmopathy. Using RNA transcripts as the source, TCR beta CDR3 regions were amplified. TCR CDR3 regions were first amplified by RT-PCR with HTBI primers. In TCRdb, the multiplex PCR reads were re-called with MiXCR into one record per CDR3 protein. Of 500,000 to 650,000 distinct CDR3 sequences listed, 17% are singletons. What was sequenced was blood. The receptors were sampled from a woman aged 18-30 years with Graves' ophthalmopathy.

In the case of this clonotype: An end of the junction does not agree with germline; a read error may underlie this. DNA of the CDR3: TGTGCCAGCAGCTTATATCTGTTCCAGGCTACGACAGATGCGCAGTATTTT. Translated: CASSLYLFQATTDAQYF. This chain joins TRBV5-6 and TRBJ2-3; maybe TRBD1 (5 bases). This CDR3 region has 17 residues. Germline-derived CDR1 and CDR2 are SGHDT and YYEEEE.

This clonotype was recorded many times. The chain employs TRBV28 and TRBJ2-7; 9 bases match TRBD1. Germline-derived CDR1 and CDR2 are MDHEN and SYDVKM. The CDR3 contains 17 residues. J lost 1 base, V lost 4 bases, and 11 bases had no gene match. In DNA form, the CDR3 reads TGTGCCAGCAGTTCAGAGGGGACAGGGAGAAGTTCCTACGAGCAGTACTTC. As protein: CASSSEGTGRSSYEQYF.

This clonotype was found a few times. The CDR3 is CASRADRATAEAFF. Here the CDR3 DNA reads TGTGCCAGCAGGGCAGACAGGGCCACGGCTGAAGCTTTCTTT. This rearrangement joins TRBV2 to TRBJ1-1; 7 bases map to TRBD1. The germline CDR1 and CDR2 sequences are SNHLY and FYNNEI. CDR3 length: 14 residues. J was trimmed by 6 bases and V by 6 bases; bases with no gene match: 10.

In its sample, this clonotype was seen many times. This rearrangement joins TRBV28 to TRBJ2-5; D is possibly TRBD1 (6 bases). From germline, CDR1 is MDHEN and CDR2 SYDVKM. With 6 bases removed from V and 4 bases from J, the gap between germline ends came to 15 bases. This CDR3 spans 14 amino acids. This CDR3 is CASRNTGTGETQYF. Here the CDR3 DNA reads TGTGCCAGCAGGAATACAGGGACCGGAGAGACCCAGTACTTC.

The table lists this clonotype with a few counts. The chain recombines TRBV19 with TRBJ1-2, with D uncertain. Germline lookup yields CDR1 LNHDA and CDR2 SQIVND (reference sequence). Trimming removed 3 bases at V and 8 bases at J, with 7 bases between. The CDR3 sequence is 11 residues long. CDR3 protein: CASSIADGYTF. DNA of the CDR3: TGTGCCAGTAGTATTGCGGACGGCTACACCTTC. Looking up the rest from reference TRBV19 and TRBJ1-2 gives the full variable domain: DGGITQSPKYLFRKEGQNVTLSCEQNLNHDAMYWYRQDPGQGLRLIYYSQIVNDFQKGDIAEGYSVSREKKESFPLTVTSAQKNPTAFYLCASSIADGYTFGSGTRLTVV.